Each of the 25 T cell receptor beta chains below was sequenced from the same sample in a study of T cell repertoires in ileal Crohn's disease. Method: immunoSEQ multiplex PCR; TCRdb's copy keeps in-frame clones and lacks some. The sample lists thousands of clones, around 96% occurring once. The sample comprised ileal tissue. All receptors come from an adult with Crohn's disease.

V and J are TRBV27 and TRBJ2-1; TRBD1 agrees at 10 bases. V lost 6 bases to trimming and J lost 5 bases; unmatched junction nucleotides: 1. This CDR3 is built from 13 residues. Germline CDR1 and CDR2: MNHEY and SMNVEV (reference sequence). DNA of the CDR3: TGTGCCAGCAGGGGACAGGGGAACAATGAGCAGTTCTTC. This encodes CASRGQGNNEQFF.

This chain links TRBV6-4 with TRBJ1-5; D might be TRBD1 (5 bases). The germline V gene encodes CDR1 MRHNA and CDR2 SNTAGT. CDR3 length equals 13 residues. V was pared by 10 bases and J by 3 bases, with 13 bases between. In DNA, the CDR3 is TGTGCCATCGTTGACAGACTCAATCAGCCCCAGCATTTT. It yields the protein CAIVDRLNQPQHF.

The CDR3 here is CASSESRGFGTDTQYF. The CDR3 DNA follows: TGCGCCAGCAGTGAGTCCAGGGGGTTTGGAACAGATACGCAGTATTTT. This sequence joins TRBV10-1 and TRBJ2-3; 7 nucleotides line up with TRBD1. V was pared by 0 bases and J by 3 bases, with 6 bases of the junction left unmatched. The V gene's germline CDR1 is WNHNN and CDR2 SYGVQD (reference sequence). This CDR3 is built from 16 residues.

The chain carries TRBV15 and TRBJ2-7; possible D gene TRBD2, 5 bases. The germline V gene encodes CDR1 LNHNV and CDR2 YYDKDF (reference sequence). The CDR3 totals 16 residues. V was cut by 0 bases and J by 1 base, with 13 bases left in between. This CDR3 reads CATSRDSRRSSYEQYF. Here the CDR3 DNA reads TGTGCCACCAGCAGAGATTCGAGGAGGTCGTCCTACGAGCAGTACTTC. Full variable domain (missing parts from reference TRBV15 and TRBJ2-7): DAMVIQNPRYQVTQFGKPVTLSCSQTLNHNVMYWYQQKSSQAPKLLFHYYDKDFNNEADTPDNFQSRRPNTSFCFLDIRSPGLGDTAMYLCATSRDSRRSSYEQYFGPGTRLTVT.

The chain couples TRBV5-1 to TRBJ2-3; 10 positions agree with TRBD2. Per the germline V gene, CDR1 is SGHRS and CDR2 is YFSETQ. J lost 0 bases, V lost 3 bases, and 4 bases had no gene match. The CDR3 sequence is 16 residues long. DNA for the CDR3: TGCGCCAGCAGCTCGACAGCGGGAGGGAGCACAGATACGCAGTATTTT. It specifies CASSSTAGGSTDTQYF.

The chain links TRBV7-8 to TRBJ2-4; TRBD1 matches 10 bases. J was trimmed by 0 bases and V by 4 bases; bases with no gene match: 6. Germline loops: CDR1 SGHVS, CDR2 FQNEAQ. This CDR3 spans 17 amino acids. CDR3 bases: TGTGCCAGCAGCTCGACAGGGGGCCCCCTAGCCAAAAACATTCAGTACTTC. Translated, it gives CASSSTGGPLAKNIQYF.

The V gene is TRBV10-3, the J gene TRBJ2-3; TRBD1 agrees at 7 bases. V shed 4 bases and J 1 base; nucleotides not matched to a gene: 2. Per the germline V gene, CDR1 is ENHRY and CDR2 is SYGVKD. The CDR3 totals 14 residues. The CDR3 DNA reads as TGTGCCATCAGTGGACAGGGTGGCACAGATACGCAGTATTTT. Its translation is CAISGQGGTDTQYF.

The V call is TRBV28, the J call TRBJ1-5, with D unresolved. V lost 4 bases and J 10 bases, leaving 8 bases between the germline ends. There are 11 residues in the CDR3. Germline lookup yields CDR1 MDHEN and CDR2 SYDVKM. The CDR3 DNA reads TGTGCCAGCAGTTCCCCCTCCCCCCAGCATTTT. It yields the protein CASSSPSPQHF.

The chain is built from TRBV27 and TRBJ1-1; D might be TRBD1 (6 bases). CDR3 length equals 15 residues. Germline V gives CDR1 MNHEY, CDR2 SMNVEV (reference sequence). V was cut by 6 bases and J by 5 bases, with 19 bases left in between. CDR3 sequence (DNA): TGTGCCAGCAGCCCAATAGGGGCGAGGGGGACTGAAGCTTTCTTT. It specifies CASSPIGARGTEAFF.

The chain combines TRBV19 with TRBJ1-1; maybe TRBD1 (5 bases). Germline V gene lookup returns CDR1 LNHDA and CDR2 SQIVND (reference sequence). This CDR3 has 15 amino acids. Trimming removed 2 bases at V and 3 bases at J, with 13 bases between. CDR3 loop: CASSIIAGLDTEAFF. The CDR3 DNA follows: TGTGCCAGTAGTATAATTGCAGGGTTGGACACTGAAGCTTTCTTT.

This chain connects TRBV5-1 to TRBJ2-5; 11 bases match TRBD2. The CDR3 is made up of 14 amino acids. Germline assignment: CDR1 SGHRS and CDR2 YFSETQ. V shed 4 bases and J 3 bases; nucleotides not matched to a gene: 2. The CDR3 protein is CASSVAGGKETQYF. The DNA of the CDR3 is TGCGCCAGCAGCGTAGCGGGGGGGAAAGAGACCCAGTACTTC.

The chain links TRBV4-3 to TRBJ1-2; maybe TRBD1 (6 bases). Trimming took off 0 bases at V and 4 bases at J, with 18 bases between the two ends. The CDR3 contains 17 residues. The germline CDR1 and CDR2 sequences are LGHNA and YSLEER. CDR3 coding DNA: TGCGCCAGCAGCCAAGACGCGGGGGGCTTGGGCTTCTATGGCTACACCTTC. Encoded protein: CASSQDAGGLGFYGYTF.

The rearrangement links TRBV5-1 to TRBJ1-4, with 7 nucleotides matching TRBD1. The germline CDR1 and CDR2 sequences are SGHRS and YFSETQ. CDR3 size: 15 residues. Trimming removed 7 bases from V and 2 bases from J; junction bases left unmatched: 8. CDR3 nucleotides: TGCGCCAGCCAGACTACAGGGGCCACTAATGAAAAACTGTTTTTT. Amino acids: CASQTTGATNEKLFF.

The J gene is TRBJ2-5, the V gene TRBV12-5, with a weak D call TRBD1 (6 bases). CDR1 and CDR2 (germline): LGHNT, FRNRAP. The V gene lost 1 base and the J gene lost 1 base, with 10 bases spanning the gap. The CDR3 covers 15 residues. CDR3 in DNA: TGTGCTAGTGGTTTGGGACAGGTTATCCAAGAGACCCAGTACTTC. It codes for CASGLGQVIQETQYF.

J is TRBJ2-3 and V is TRBV7-9; 9 bases map to TRBD1. Germline CDR1 reads SEHNR; CDR2 reads FQNEAQ (reference sequence). The CDR3 totals 16 residues. Losses at the gene ends were 1 base for V and 0 bases for J; bases not matched to a gene: 2. This CDR3 is CASSLGGTGSTDTQYF. CDR3 in DNA: TGTGCCAGCAGCTTAGGGGGGACAGGGAGCACAGATACGCAGTATTTT.

The chain has TRBV5-1 and TRBJ1-2, with 11 positions matching TRBD1. The CDR3 is 14 amino acids. The J segment lost 8 bases and the V segment lost 2 bases, leaving 5 bases of the junction unmatched. CDR1 SGHRS and CDR2 YFSETQ come from the germline V gene. In DNA, the CDR3 is TGCGCCAGCAGCTTACCGGACAGGGGGCAAGGCTACACCTTC. Translation gives CASSLPDRGQGYTF.

In DNA form, the CDR3 reads TGTGCTAGTGGTTTGGAGAAAAAGACAGGGGGAAGCAATCAGCCCCAGCATTTT. Protein product: CASGLEKKTGGSNQPQHF. V usage is TRBV12-5 and J usage is TRBJ1-5; 9 nucleotides agree with TRBD1. With V trimmed by 1 base and J by 1 base, 8 bases remained unmatched. The CDR3 extends over 18 amino acids. Germline-derived CDR1 and CDR2 are LGHNT and FRNRAP. Full variable domain (rest looked up from reference TRBV12-5 and TRBJ1-5): DARVTQTPRHKVTEMGQEVTMRCQPILGHNTVFWYRQTMMQGLELLAYFRNRAPLDDSGMPKDRFSAEMPDATLATLKIQPSEPRDSAVYFCASGLEKKTGGSNQPQHFGDGTRLSIL.

V is TRBV4-2 and J is TRBJ1-4; 7 positions match TRBD1. The CDR3 consists of 14 residues. The V gene's germline CDR1 is LGHNA and CDR2 YNFKEQ. With V trimmed by 6 bases and J by 7 bases, 8 bases remained unmatched. The CDR3 sequence is CASRPTGVGEKLFF. CDR3 bases: TGTGCCAGCAGACCTACAGGGGTCGGTGAAAAACTGTTTTTT.

The genes are TRBV20-1 and TRBJ2-3; D possibly corresponds to TRBD2 (7 bases). There are 11 residues in the CDR3. Between the trimmed V and J ends, which lost 3 bases and 13 bases, there was a span of 14 bases. CDR1 and CDR2 from the germline V gene are DFQATT and SNEGSKA (reference sequence). CDR3 sequence: CSARWAGAEYF. The CDR3 DNA reads as TGCAGTGCTAGGTGGGCGGGGGCGGAGTATTTT.

The chain joins TRBV19 to TRBJ2-1, with TRBD2 identical over 12 bases. This CDR3 is built from 15 residues. The junction had 10 bases not matched to a gene; V was cut back by 8 bases and J by 8 bases. Per germline, CDR1 LNHDA and CDR2 SQIVND (reference sequence). CDR3 coding DNA: TGTGCCAGTCTTACCGGACTAGCGGGAAGGGATGAGCAGTTCTTC. Protein sequence: CASLTGLAGRDEQFF.

Details on this clone: The junction departs from germline at one end; a sequencing error may be responsible. This rearrangement joins TRBV4-1 to TRBJ1-2; 10 positions match TRBD1. The germline V gene encodes CDR1 MGHRA and CDR2 YSYEKL. The CDR3 has 16 amino acids. CDR3 amino acids: CASSQDRGQGFPRVFF. The DNA of the CDR3 is TGCGCCAGCAGCCAAGACCGGGGACAGGGGTTCCCTCGGGTCTTCTTC.

This rearrangement joins TRBV25-1 to TRBJ2-1; 7 nucleotides line up with TRBD2. The junction had 6 bases not matched to a gene; V was cut back by 4 bases and J by 6 bases. The CDR3 contains 14 residues. CDR1 and CDR2 from the germline V gene are MGHDK and SYGVNS. Here the CDR3 reads CASSASSGSNEQFF. The CDR3 coding sequence is TGTGCCAGCAGTGCTTCTAGCGGATCCAATGAGCAGTTCTTC. The variable domain in full, completed from reference TRBV25-1 and TRBJ2-1, reads EADIYQTPRYLVIGTGKKITLECSQTMGHDKMYWYQQDPGMELHLIHYSYGVNSTEKGDLSSESTVSRIRTEHFPLTLESARPSHTSQYLCASSASSGSNEQFFGPGTRLTVL.

The genes are TRBV10-2 and TRBJ2-7; TRBD2 matches 8 bases. J was trimmed by 1 base and V by 5 bases; bases with no gene match: 7. This CDR3 has 15 residues. Germline V gives CDR1 WSHSY, CDR2 SAAADI. The CDR3 spells CASSRDERGSYEQYV. The DNA of the CDR3 is TGCGCCAGCAGTCGGGACGAGCGGGGGTCCTACGAGCAGTACGTC.

The rearrangement joins TRBV4-3 to TRBJ2-1; D is perhaps TRBD2 (6 bases). Germline CDR1 is LGHNA and CDR2 is YSLEER. The CDR3 is 15 residues long. Trimming took 3 bases from V and 4 from J, leaving 13 bases between them. The CDR3: CASSQGGAFYNEQFF. The CDR3 bases are TGCGCCAGCAGCCAGGGGGGAGCCTTTTACAATGAGCAGTTCTTC.

V usage is TRBV2 and J usage is TRBJ1-1; no clear D. This CDR3 spans 15 amino acids. V shed 2 bases and J shed 5 bases, with 15 bases lying between them. Germline lookup yields CDR1 SNHLY and CDR2 FYNNEI. CDR3 DNA sequence: TGTGCCAGCAGTGAATCCCGAGGGTCGGGGACTGAAGCTTTCTTT. It translates to CASSESRGSGTEAFF.